This TCR beta chain was captured in a study of CXCR3-negative and CXCR3-positive naive CD8 T cells. With UMI labels, 5' RACE was used to prepare the TRB cDNA libraries. Following a re-call of the 5' RACE reads, TCRdb has one entry per CDR3 protein and lacks DNA. Its clone listing holds 75,000 to 95,000 distinct CDR3 sequences. Germline V gene lookup returns CDR1 MDHEN and CDR2 SYDVKM. This CDR3 is built from 14 residues. This clonotype originated in a human donor in good health. Some clones in this sample may be carry-over from other donors' samples. The chain joins TRBV28 to TRBJ2-1. The sample was naive CXCR3- CD8+ T cells from blood. The sample's subset: CD45RO-CCR7+CD27+CD95- naive CD8+ T cells lacking CXCR3 (TNR3-). The CDR3 reads CASSLMGMSGEQFF.